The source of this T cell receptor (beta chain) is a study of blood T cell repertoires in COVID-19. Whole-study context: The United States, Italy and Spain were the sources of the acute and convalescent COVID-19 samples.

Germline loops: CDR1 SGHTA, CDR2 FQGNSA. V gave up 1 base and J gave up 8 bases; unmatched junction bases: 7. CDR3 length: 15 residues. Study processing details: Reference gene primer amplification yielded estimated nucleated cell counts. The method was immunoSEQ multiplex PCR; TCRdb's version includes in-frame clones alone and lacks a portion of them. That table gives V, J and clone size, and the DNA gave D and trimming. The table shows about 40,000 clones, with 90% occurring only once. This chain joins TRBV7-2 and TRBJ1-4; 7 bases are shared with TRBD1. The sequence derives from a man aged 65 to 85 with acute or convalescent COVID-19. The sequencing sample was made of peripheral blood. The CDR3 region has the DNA TGTGCCAGCAGCTTAGGGGCCAGGGGGGACGAAAAACTGTTTTTT. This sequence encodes CASSLGARGDEKLFF.